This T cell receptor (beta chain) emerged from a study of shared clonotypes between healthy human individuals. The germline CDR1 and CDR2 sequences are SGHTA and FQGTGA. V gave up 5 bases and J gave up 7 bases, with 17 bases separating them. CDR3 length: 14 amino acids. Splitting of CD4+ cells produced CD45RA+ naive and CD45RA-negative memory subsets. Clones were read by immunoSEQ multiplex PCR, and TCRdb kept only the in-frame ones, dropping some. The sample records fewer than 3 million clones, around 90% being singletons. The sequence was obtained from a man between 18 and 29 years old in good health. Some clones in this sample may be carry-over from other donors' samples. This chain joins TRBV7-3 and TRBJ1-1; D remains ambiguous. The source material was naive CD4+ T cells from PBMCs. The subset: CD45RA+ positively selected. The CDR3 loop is CASSPLLTRGEAFF. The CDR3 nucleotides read TGTGCCAGCAGCCCACTATTGACCCGGGGTGAAGCTTTCTTT.